The next 19 T cell receptor beta chains were all read from a single sample in a study of shared clonotypes between healthy human individuals. The method was immunoSEQ multiplex PCR; TCRdb's version includes in-frame clones alone and lacks a portion of them. The sample shows about 2 million clones, approximately 95% of them seen only once. Positively selected for CCR7, the CD45RO-negative cells used as naive CD8 cells excluded terminally differentiated effector memory CD45RA+ cells. Sequences were obtained from naive CD8+ T cells sorted from blood. Receptor source: a man younger than 30 in good health.

The table lists this clone with a few counts. The V gene is TRBV2, the J gene TRBJ2-7; tentative D call: TRBD1 (5 bases). V shed 10 bases and J shed 8 bases, with 15 bases lying between them. CDR1 SNHLY and CDR2 FYNNEI come from the germline V gene. There are 11 residues in the CDR3. The DNA for the CDR3 is TGTGCCACCCTAGACAGTTACCAGCAGTACTTC. It codes for CATLDSYQQYF.

A word on this clone: Distinct nucleotide sequences in the sample also encode this CDR3. The V and J genes are TRBV6-6 and TRBJ1-4; D call uncertain. Between the trimmed V and J ends, which lost 0 bases and 3 bases, there was a span of 2 bases. The CDR3 spans 13 residues. Germline CDR1 reads MNHNY; CDR2 reads SVGAGI (reference sequence). The CDR3 loop reads CASSYSANEKLFF. CDR3 DNA sequence: TGTGCCAGCAGTTACTCGGCTAATGAAAAACTGTTTTTT.

The table lists this clone with a count of one. V usage is TRBV28 and J usage is TRBJ2-1; 7 bases align to TRBD1. Trimming took 4 bases from V and 8 from J; bases not matched to a gene: 5. The germline V gene encodes CDR1 MDHEN and CDR2 SYDVKM. This CDR3 is 13 amino acids long. The CDR3: CASSYQGVYEQFF. The DNA of the CDR3 is TGTGCCAGCAGTTATCAGGGGGTGTATGAGCAGTTCTTC.

This rearrangement joins TRBV4-1 to TRBJ2-1; D assignment may be TRBD1 or TRBD2 (5 bases each). Trimming left V 0 bases short and J 7 bases short, with 13 bases between. Germline V gene lookup returns CDR1 MGHRA and CDR2 YSYEKL. This CDR3 comprises 15 residues. CDR3 nucleotides: TGCGCCAGCAGCCAAGACCAGGGACGACGGAATGAGCAGTTCTTC. This sequence encodes CASSQDQGRRNEQFF.

The DNA for the CDR3 is TGTGCCAGCATGGGGGGTTGGGACAATGAGCAGTTCTTC. Protein: CASMGGWDNEQFF. This sequence joins TRBV28 and TRBJ2-1, with a tentative D call TRBD2 (6 bases). Germline-derived CDR1 and CDR2 are MDHEN and SYDVKM. The CDR3 extends over 13 amino acids. Trimming removed 7 bases at V and 5 bases at J, with 12 bases between.

Only one count was recorded for this clone. As DNA, the CDR3 is TGTGCCAGCACCCCTCTGGGCGGGGGGGAGGATACGCAGTATTTT. It translates to CASTPLGGGEDTQYF. The rearrangement joins TRBV7-2 to TRBJ2-3, with 9 bases that match TRBD2. V lost 7 bases and J lost 6; bases outside the gene matches: 11. Germline V gene data show CDR1 as SGHTA and CDR2 as FQGNSA. This CDR3 has 15 residues.

Of note for this clone: At the DNA level, this CDR3 is encoded by other sequences in the same sample as well. The chain carries TRBV9 and TRBJ2-7; 10 bases are shared with TRBD2. Germline CDR1 is SGDLS and CDR2 is YYNGEE. This CDR3 has 15 amino acids. The V segment lost 0 bases and the J segment 3 bases; nucleotides outside the gene matches: 3. CDR3 sequence: CASSVGPSGSYEQYF. For the CDR3, the DNA is TGTGCCAGCAGCGTAGGTCCTAGCGGGAGCTACGAGCAGTACTTC.

This rearrangement joins TRBV27 to TRBJ2-7; no clear D gene. Trimming pared 3 bases from V and 5 bases from J, leaving 11 bases between. This CDR3 has 13 amino acids. CDR1 MNHEY and CDR2 SMNVEV come from the germline V gene (reference sequence). The CDR3 protein is CASSFVSSHEQYF. CDR3 nucleotides: TGTGCCAGCAGTTTTGTGAGCAGCCACGAGCAGTACTTC.

The chain carries TRBV7-9 and TRBJ1-1; maybe TRBD1 (6 bases). Between the trimmed V and J ends, which lost 7 bases and 5 bases, there was a span of 20 bases. In germline, CDR1 is SEHNR, CDR2 FQNEAQ (reference sequence). The CDR3 extends over 15 amino acids. CDR3 sequence reads: CASTTWGTGRTEAFF. The CDR3 DNA reads TGTGCCAGCACCACCTGGGGTACAGGGCGTACTGAAGCTTTCTTT.

The chain recombines TRBV27 with TRBJ1-2; TRBD1 is a possible D gene (5 bases). The V end was cut by 3 bases, the J end by 8 bases, with 19 bases between. CDR1 is MNHEY, CDR2 SMNVEV, per germline (reference sequence). CDR3 length: 15 amino acids. The chain's CDR3 is CASSFYPPPGDGYTF. CDR3 DNA: TGTGCCAGCAGTTTTTATCCCCCCCCCGGGGACGGCTACACCTTC.

As for this clone: Other nucleotide sequences from this sample produce the same CDR3. The chain couples TRBV7-3 to TRBJ1-1; D is perhaps TRBD1 (5 bases). The CDR3 sequence is 13 residues long. The V end lost 2 bases, the J end lost 1 base, and 5 bases lay between the germline ends. Germline V CDR1 and CDR2: SGHTA, FQGTGA. CDR3 residues: CASSLGQNTEAFF. CDR3 bases: TGTGCCAGCAGCTTAGGACAGAACACTGAAGCTTTCTTT.

The chain is built from TRBV7-2 and TRBJ2-7; no clear D gene. This CDR3 has 13 amino acids. Germline V CDR1 and CDR2: SGHTA, FQGNSA. Deletions cut 3 bases from V and 2 bases from J, with 8 bases between. CDR3 DNA sequence: TGTGCCAGCAGCTTCGGCAATACCTACGAGCAGTACTTC. Translating gives CASSFGNTYEQYF.

The V and J genes are TRBV4-1 and TRBJ2-7; the D call may be TRBD1 or TRBD2 (5 bases each). CDR1 and CDR2 (germline): MGHRA, YSYEKL. The ends were cut back, 2 bases at V and 6 bases at J, with 8 bases in the middle. The CDR3 is 12 amino acids. The DNA for the CDR3 is TGCGCCAGCAGCCAAACTAGGGGCGAGCAGTACTTC. Translating gives CASSQTRGEQYF.

The chain employs TRBV4-1 and TRBJ1-5; TRBD1 is a possible D gene (5 bases). The CDR3 runs 13 residues. V lost 3 bases and J 7 bases, leaving 10 bases between the germline ends. Germline values: CDR1 MGHRA, CDR2 YSYEKL. The CDR3 sequence: CASSQSGRQPQHF. The DNA for the CDR3 is TGCGCCAGCAGCCAGTCAGGGAGACAGCCCCAGCATTTT.

The chain joins TRBV29-1 to TRBJ2-1; 8 nucleotides agree with TRBD1. Trimming at V came to 1 base and at J to 9 bases, leaving 2 bases not matched to a gene. The CDR3 runs 12 residues. CDR1 SQVTM and CDR2 ANQGSEA come from the germline V gene. The CDR3 loop is CSVEGDRGEQFF. The CDR3 nucleotides are TGCAGCGTTGAAGGTGACAGGGGTGAGCAGTTCTTC.

The chain joins TRBV5-6 to TRBJ2-2, with a possible D match to TRBD1 (6 bases). Germline values: CDR1 SGHDT, CDR2 YYEEEE. The CDR3 covers 18 residues. Trimming removed 3 bases at V and 2 bases at J, with 20 bases between. This CDR3 is CASSSLPWTEGNTGELFF. CDR3 bases: TGTGCCAGCAGCTCACTCCCCTGGACAGAGGGCAACACCGGGGAGCTGTTTTTT.

This clone was recorded only once. The V call is TRBV30, the J call TRBJ2-5; possible D gene TRBD2, 5 bases. This CDR3 spans 14 amino acids. Trimming cost V 1 base and J 9 bases, with 18 bases left between them. Looked up from germline, CDR1 is GTSNPN and CDR2 is SVGIG (reference sequence). The DNA of the CDR3 is TGTGCCTGGAGTGAAATCGGCGAGGAAGCGGCCCAGTACTTC. Translated: CAWSEIGEEAAQYF.

The CDR3 DNA follows: TGTGCCAGCAGTCCTCTGACAGGGCTCGAGCAGTTCTTC. Translated: CASSPLTGLEQFF. The chain uses TRBV7-2 and TRBJ2-1, with 7 bases aligning to TRBD1. Germline CDR1 SGHTA, CDR2 FQGNSA. The CDR3 covers 13 residues. V lost 6 bases, J lost 10 bases, and 9 bases stayed unmatched.

V usage is TRBV18 and J usage is TRBJ2-6; 7 positions match TRBD1. Germline CDR1 KGHSH, CDR2 LQKENI. The CDR3 runs to 18 residues. V gave up 3 bases and J gave up 1 base; unmatched junction bases: 9. In nucleotides, the CDR3 is TGTGCCAGCTCACCGTTGAGGGGGCTGGGGTCTGGGGCCAACGTCCTGACTTTC. Encoded protein: CASSPLRGLGSGANVLTF.